These T cell receptor beta chains were read from a single sample in a study of blood T cell repertoires in COVID-19. The repertoire was sequenced with immunoSEQ multiplex PCR; TCRdb's copy has only in-frame clones and lacks some. The repertoire holds about 96,000 clones, with around 90% as singletons. What was sequenced was peripheral blood. The receptors originated from a human donor with COVID-19, enrolled during active disease. The donor label of this sample is uncertain. CDR3s include the opening cysteine and the closing phenylalanine or tryptophan. D genes are given only for firm matches. Rows give clone size only sometimes, using once, few, many, or a class for an expanded clone.

V gene	D gene	clone size	J gene	CDR3 DNA	CDR3 protein
TRBV24-1	NA	NA	TRBJ1-5	TGTGCCACCAGCCCTGTCGGGGGTCAGCCCCAGCATTTT	CATSPVGGQPQHF
TRBV5-1	TRBD2	NA	TRBJ2-7	TGCGCCAGCAGCGGGGGGGAAGGCCCCTACGAGCAGTACTTC	CASSGGEGPYEQYF
TRBV10-3	TRBD1	NA	TRBJ1-1	TGTGCCATCAGTGCAGGGGGCGAGACTGAAGCTTTCTTT	CAISAGGETEAFF
TRBV5-1	TRBD1	once	TRBJ2-4	TGCGCCAGCAGCTTGTTCGCCGGGACAGGTCCGGTGAACATTCAGTACTTC	CASSLFAGTGPVNIQYF
TRBV28	NA	NA	TRBJ1-2	TGTGCCAGCAGTTTAGGACAGTCTGGGAGCTATGGCTACACCTTC	CASSLGQSGSYGYTF
TRBV28	TRBD1	NA	TRBJ1-2	TGTGCCAGCCAAGGGACAGTCTATGGCTACACCTTC	CASQGTVYGYTF
TRBV6-5	TRBD1	once	TRBJ1-6	TGTGCCAGCAGCCGACTAGGACAGGGGGGATCACCCCTCCACTTT	CASSRLGQGGSPLHF
TRBV25-1	NA	NA	TRBJ1-1	TGTGCCAGCAGTGAATCTGGAGGGGAGGCCACTGAAGCTTTCTTT	CASSESGGEATEAFF
TRBV6-5	NA	NA	TRBJ2-1	TGTGCCAGCAGCCCCGCGACAGGTTACAATGAGCAGTTCTTC	CASSPATGYNEQFF
TRBV25-1	NA	few	TRBJ2-1	TGTGCCAGCAGCCCAGAGGTTCGTGGGCCTGCGGGTGAGCAGTTCTTC	CASSPEVRGPAGEQFF
TRBV28	NA	NA	TRBJ1-6	TGTGCCAGCAGTTCCTCCTCTTCTCGGCCGGGGTCACCCCTCCACTTT	CASSSSSSRPGSPLHF
TRBV3-1/TRBV3-2	NA	NA	TRBJ2-2	TGTGCCAGCAGCCAATCCGACTGGGGGGACACCGGGGAGCTGTTTTTT	CASSQSDWGDTGELFF
TRBV29-1	TRBD1	NA	TRBJ2-1	TGCAGCGTTGAAGAAAGAAGGGACAGGGGGCAGTTCTTC	CSVEERRDRGQFF
TRBV11-2	TRBD2	once	TRBJ2-7	TGTGCCAGCAGCCCACTAGCGGGGGGCCCAAAATACGAGCAGTACTTC	CASSPLAGGPKYEQYF
TRBV3-1/TRBV3-2	TRBD2	NA	TRBJ2-2	TGTGCCAGCAGCGGACAACTAGCGTTGACCGGGGAGCTGTTTTTT	CASSGQLALTGELFF
TRBV9	TRBD1	NA	TRBJ2-1	TGTGCCAGCAGCGGAGAGACAGGGAACAATGAGCAGTTCTTC	CASSGETGNNEQFF
TRBV29-1	TRBD1	NA	TRBJ1-2	TGCAGCGTTGAAAAACAGGGGAATGGCTACACCTTC	CSVEKQGNGYTF
TRBV6-1	NA	NA	TRBJ2-5	TGTGCCAGCAGTGAAGATGGCGGGTTTGGTGAGACCCAGTACTTC	CASSEDGGFGETQYF